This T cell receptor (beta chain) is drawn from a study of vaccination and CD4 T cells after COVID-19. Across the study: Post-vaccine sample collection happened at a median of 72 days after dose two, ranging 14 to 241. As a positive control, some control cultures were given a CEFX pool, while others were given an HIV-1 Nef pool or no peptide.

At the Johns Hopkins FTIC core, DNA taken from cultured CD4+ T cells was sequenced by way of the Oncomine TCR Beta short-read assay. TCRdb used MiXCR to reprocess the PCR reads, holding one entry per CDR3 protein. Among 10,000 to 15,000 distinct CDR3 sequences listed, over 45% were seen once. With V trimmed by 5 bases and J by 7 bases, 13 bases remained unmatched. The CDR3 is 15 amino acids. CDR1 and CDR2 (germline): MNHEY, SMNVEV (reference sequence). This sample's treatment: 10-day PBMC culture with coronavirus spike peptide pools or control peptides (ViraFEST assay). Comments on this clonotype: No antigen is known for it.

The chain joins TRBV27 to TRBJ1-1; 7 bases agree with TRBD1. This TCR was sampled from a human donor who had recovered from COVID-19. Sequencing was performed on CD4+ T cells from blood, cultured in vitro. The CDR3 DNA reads TGTGCCAGCAGTCTTAGACAGGGACGTCGATTTGAAGCTTTCTTT. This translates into CASSLRQGRRFEAFF.